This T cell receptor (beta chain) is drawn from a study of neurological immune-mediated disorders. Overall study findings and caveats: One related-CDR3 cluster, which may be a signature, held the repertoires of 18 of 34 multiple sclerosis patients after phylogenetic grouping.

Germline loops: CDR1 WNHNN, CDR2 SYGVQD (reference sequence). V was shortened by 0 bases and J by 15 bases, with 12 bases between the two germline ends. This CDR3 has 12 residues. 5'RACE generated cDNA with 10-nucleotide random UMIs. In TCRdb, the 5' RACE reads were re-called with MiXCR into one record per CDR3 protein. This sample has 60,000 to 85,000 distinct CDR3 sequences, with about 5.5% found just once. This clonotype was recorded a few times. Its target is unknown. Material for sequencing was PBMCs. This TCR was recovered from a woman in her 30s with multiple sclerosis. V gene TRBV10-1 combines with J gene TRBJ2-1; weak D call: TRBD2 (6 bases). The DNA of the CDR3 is TGCGCCAGCAGTGAGTCTCGGACTATTCTGTTCTTC. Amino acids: CASSESRTILFF.